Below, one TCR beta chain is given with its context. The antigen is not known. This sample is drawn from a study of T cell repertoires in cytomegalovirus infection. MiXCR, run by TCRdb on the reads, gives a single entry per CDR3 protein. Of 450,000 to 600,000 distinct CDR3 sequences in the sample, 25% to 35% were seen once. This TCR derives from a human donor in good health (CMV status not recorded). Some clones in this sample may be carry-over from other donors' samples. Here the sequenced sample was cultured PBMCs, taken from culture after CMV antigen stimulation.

Written as DNA, the CDR3 is TGTGCCAGCAGTGATACCAGGGAGCAGTTCTTC. As protein: CASSDTREQFF. The chain employs TRBV25-1 and TRBJ2-1; D ambiguous. Trimming cost V 3 bases and J 10 bases, with 7 bases left between them. The CDR3 is 11 amino acids. Germline CDR1 reads MGHDK; CDR2 reads SYGVNS.